The subject of this entry is one T cell receptor beta chain. What this receptor recognizes is not known. It has no much larger one-base neighbor in the sample; base qualities were not kept. Its CDR3 holds 14 amino acids, cysteine through phenylalanine. The read is trimmed to its CDR3 DNA, 42 bases read in frame from base 1. CDR1 and CDR2, per the germline V gene, are SGHRS and YFSETQ. V gives up 4 bases and J gives up 6 bases, and the segment between their germline ends measures 16 bases. The data derive from a study of blood T cell repertoires in COVID-19 (dated by TCRdb to the early 2020s). The study in broad terms: The collaborator samples originated in the United States, Italy and Spain and spanned the acute and convalescent phases of COVID-19. The material from the prospective study consisted of cDNA or gDNA derived from T cells, B-cell-depleted T cells, or PBMCs. The repertoires were released in a freely available public database intended as a resource for research on the immune response to SARS-CoV-2. The sample metadata nearly always contained a de-identified subject ID, COVID-19 status, age in years and sex. Subjects who had been exposed to COVID-19, were actively infected with it, or had recovered from it provided the deeply sampled blood TCRbeta repertoires that made up the dataset. Samples were obtained from the ongoing ImmuneRACE study (first 160 participants) and from 1,254 subjects provided by 6 global collaborators. Where available, HLA class I and class II types were taken from metadata supplied by the sample provider and were not determined by assay-based typing.

Participants in the prospective study were enrolled through a virtual design, were aged roughly 18 to 100 years, and lived in 24 United States geographic areas. In the prospective study, cohorts were assigned on the basis of participant-reported clinical history obtained from a screening survey and a study questionnaire. ImmuneRACE Cohort 3 recovered participants were defined by two consecutive negative NP/OP PCR tests, healthcare professional clearance, or symptom resolution. Mobile phlebotomists in the prospective study collected whole blood, serum and a nasopharyngeal or oropharyngeal swab from every participant. Additional blood draws and questionnaires over an approximately two-month period could optionally be provided by prospective study participants. Before DNA extraction, blood samples from the prospective study were shipped at room temperature or frozen. TCRbeta CDR3 regions were amplified from genomic DNA using the immunoSEQ Assay, a bias-controlled multiplex PCR. As for how the authors treated the data: Nucleated cell counts per sample were estimated from amplification of reference gene primers within the assay. To quantify the absolute abundance of each unique TCRbeta CDR3 rearrangement, sequence reads were collapsed and filtered. For each sample, productive Simpson clonality was calculated as the square root of Simpson's diversity index across productive rearrangements. TCRdb took over this immuneACCESS table, retaining in-frame rearrangements with V and J assigned. Such tables are incomplete; in checked studies, under half of the missing clones stem from an unresolved V gene, and the remainder is unexplained. The V and J calls and clone size come from that table; D and trimming were worked out from the DNA. The sample table holds 370,000 or so clones, of which around 87% were seen once. The top ten constitute 1% to 1.5% of the sample.

The paper as a whole reports these results and caveats: How much clinical and demographic metadata was included differed by source and by participant, and the metadata was provided uncurated.

Recombination connected TRBV5-1 to TRBJ1-2; the best D guess is TRBD1, with 6 bases matching. The specimen sequenced was PBMCs or T cells enriched from blood (not recorded which). The sequence was obtained from a man aged 25-40 years who had recovered from COVID-19. CDR3 region: CASSRGGQENGYTF. The nucleotide sequence reads as follows: TGCGCCAGCAGCCGAGGGGGACAAGAGAATGGCTACACCTTC.